Each of the 16 T cell receptor beta chains below was sequenced from the same sample in a study of breast tumors, draining lymph nodes, adjacent tissues. Breast cancer patients provided tissue from their axillary draining lymph nodes. Each CDR3 protein gets one entry after TCRdb re-called the multiplex PCR reads with MiXCR. This sample carries some 250,000 distinct CDR3 sequences, approximately 36% of them seen once, and the ten largest clones take approximately 3.7%. The sample taken for sequencing was axillary lymph node tissue. The receptors shown here come from a female donor with breast cancer. Some clones in this sample may be carry-over from other donors' samples.

The sample holds many counts of this clonotype. This rearrangement joins TRBV6-1 to TRBJ2-6, with a tentative D call TRBD1 (6 bases). The CDR3 runs to 14 residues. Looked up from germline, CDR1 is MNHNS and CDR2 is SASEGT. The V and J ends lost 4 bases and 2 bases respectively, with 6 bases between them. CDR3 sequence: CASSGTAGANVLTF. CDR3 DNA: TGTGCCAGCAGTGGGACAGCTGGGGCCAACGTCCTGACTTTC.

The V and J genes are TRBV6-2 or TRBV6-3 and TRBJ1-2; a possible D gene is TRBD1 (6 bases). The CDR3 is 13 residues long. CDR1 and CDR2 from the germline V gene are MNHEY and SVGEGT. The ends were cut back, 1 base at V and 8 bases at J, with 11 bases in the middle. The CDR3 region is CASSYYRQGGYTF. CDR3 nucleotides: TGTGCCAGCAGTTACTACAGGCAGGGGGGCTACACCTTC.

J is TRBJ2-7 and V is TRBV2; 9 bases map to TRBD1. Germline V CDR1 and CDR2: SNHLY, FYNNEI. This CDR3 has 15 amino acids. Trimming removed 5 bases from V and 4 bases from J; junction bases left unmatched: 9. CDR3 coding DNA: TGTGCCAGCAGTCCCCGGGGGACAGGGAGGTACGAGCAGTACTTC. Protein: CASSPRGTGRYEQYF.

The genes are TRBV7-2 and TRBJ2-3; weak D call: TRBD2 (6 bases). Deletions cut 5 bases from V and 3 bases from J, with 21 bases between. CDR1 and CDR2 (germline): SGHTA, FQGNSA. This CDR3 contains 17 residues. The CDR3 here is CASSLPATSSRTDTQYF. As DNA, the CDR3 is TGTGCCAGCAGCCTCCCCGCCACTAGCAGCAGAACAGATACGCAGTATTTT.

The CDR3 DNA reads as TGTGCCAGCCGACGGGACAGAGGAAACTACGAGCAGTACTTC. Residues: CASRRDRGNYEQYF. J is TRBJ2-7 and V is TRBV27; TRBD1 matches 7 bases. Germline V CDR1 and CDR2: MNHEY, SMNVEV (reference sequence). V was pared by 8 bases and J by 3 bases, with 10 bases of the junction left unmatched. This CDR3 region has 14 residues.

This clonotype was counted many times. V gene TRBV12-3 or TRBV12-4 combines with J gene TRBJ2-5, with TRBD1 identical over 8 bases. J was trimmed by 5 bases and V by 2 bases; bases with no gene match: 7. This CDR3 has 15 residues. CDR3 residues: CASSLSQGAWETQYF. The DNA for the CDR3 is TGTGCCAGCAGTTTAAGCCAGGGGGCTTGGGAGACCCAGTACTTC.

The rearrangement uses TRBV20-1 and TRBJ1-1; D remains unclear. This CDR3 region has 12 residues. V lost 2 bases and J lost 5, with 9 bases in between. The germline gives CDR1 DFQATT, CDR2 SNEGSKA (reference sequence). The CDR3 region is CSARYGRTEAFF. The DNA of the CDR3 is TGCAGTGCTAGATACGGACGAACTGAAGCTTTCTTT.

Points on this clonotype: Just one base apart from a much larger clone, this may be a read error. The CDR3 loop reads CGSSKVSAQESEQYF. CDR3 sequence (DNA): TGTGGCAGCAGCAAGGTCTCAGCCCAGGAATCCGAGCAGTACTTC. The J gene is TRBJ2-7, the V gene TRBV9; D is unresolved. Germline V gene data show CDR1 as SGDLS and CDR2 as YYNGEE. The CDR3 runs 15 residues. Based on the CDR3 plus reference TRBV9 and TRBJ2-7, the full variable domain is DSGVTQTPKHLITATGQRVTLRCSPRSGDLSVYWYQQSLDQGLQFLIQYYNGEERAKGNILERFSAQQFPDLHSELNLSSLELGDSALYFCGSSKVSAQESEQYFGPGTRLTVT.

This clonotype appeared many times. The J gene is TRBJ2-7, the V gene TRBV14; D unclear. CDR3 length: 14 residues. Germline CDR1 reads SGHDN; CDR2 reads FVKESK. The germline V and J ends were trimmed by 5 bases and 3 bases, with 14 bases remaining between them. The CDR3 bases are TGTGCCAGCAGCATAATCGACAATTACTACGAGCAGTACTTC. Its translation is CASSIIDNYYEQYF.

This clonotype appeared a few times. A much larger clone lies a single base off, so this may be a read error. This CDR3 fails to terminate in the conserved phenylalanine or tryptophan, so it likely reflects a read error. The CDR3 loop is CASSLASGVETQYL. The CDR3 DNA reads as TGTGCCAGCAGCTTAGCTTCTGGGGTAGAGACCCAGTACCTC. The V gene is TRBV7-9, the J gene TRBJ2-5; D remains unclear. CDR3 length: 14 residues. Trimming shortened V by 0 bases and J by 4 bases, and 9 bases separated the two germline ends. Germline CDR1 and CDR2: SEHNR and FQNEAQ (reference sequence).

This clonotype was observed at least ten times. This chain joins TRBV5-1 and TRBJ2-3, with TRBD1 identical over 8 bases. Germline V gives CDR1 SGHRS, CDR2 YFSETQ. V lost 2 bases and J lost 0; bases outside the gene matches: 2. CDR3 size: 15 residues. CDR3: CASSFQGASTDTQYF. The CDR3 DNA reads as TGCGCCAGCAGCTTCCAGGGGGCTAGCACAGATACGCAGTATTTT.

This clonotype was observed many times. The chain uses TRBV5-1 and TRBJ2-5; 9 bases align to TRBD2. This CDR3 is built from 15 residues. CDR1 and CDR2 (germline): SGHRS, YFSETQ. The V segment lost 4 bases and the J segment 2 bases; nucleotides outside the gene matches: 6. In DNA, the CDR3 is TGCGCCAGCAGCCACATGACTAGCGGACAAGAGACCCAGTACTTC. Translating gives CASSHMTSGQETQYF.

This clonotype was seen many times. The V gene is TRBV15, the J gene TRBJ2-2; 7 nucleotides line up with TRBD1. V lost 0 bases to trimming and J lost 0 bases; unmatched junction nucleotides: 7. Germline CDR1 and CDR2: LNHNV and YYDKDF (reference sequence). The CDR3 spans 18 residues. The CDR3 coding sequence is TGTGCCACCAGCAGAGAGACCCTCGACAGGGCGAACACCGGGGAGCTGTTTTTT. This translates into CATSRETLDRANTGELFF.

The sample holds many counts of this clonotype. The gene calls are TRBV4-3 and TRBJ1-6, with D possibly matching TRBD1 (6 bases). This CDR3 is built from 16 residues. CDR1 and CDR2 (germline): LGHNA, YSLEER. V was pared by 0 bases and J by 16 bases, with 22 bases between. This CDR3 reads CASSQDGGGLSSRLHF. The CDR3 DNA sequence: TGCGCCAGCAGCCAAGATGGTGGGGGCCTATCAAGCCGGCTCCACTTT.

This clonotype showed up many times. The chain employs TRBV5-1 and TRBJ1-5, with 7 bases lining up with TRBD1. The V segment lost 7 bases and the J segment 7 bases; nucleotides outside the gene matches: 8. Germline CDR1 is SGHRS and CDR2 is YFSETQ. There are 13 residues in the CDR3. The CDR3 bases are TGCGCCAGCTCACAGGGGTCCGGCCAGCCCCAGCATTTT. As protein: CASSQGSGQPQHF.

Comment on this clonotype: Its ends do not fully match the called genes, so a read error is possible. The V gene is TRBV24-1, the J gene TRBJ2-2, with 8 bases fitting TRBD2. CDR3 length: 13 residues. Germline V gives CDR1 KGHDR, CDR2 SFDVKD. This CDR3 reads CATRAHKSGGLFF. The CDR3 DNA is TGTGCCACCAGGGCCCACAAGAGCGGGGGGCTGTTTTTT.